This T cell receptor beta chain was recovered during a study of T cells in Graves' hyperthyroidism and ophthalmopathy. Study-level points and caveats: Peripheral blood also featured most of the thyroid clonotypes expanded above 0.001. Ophthalmopathy could be told apart from stable hyperthyroidism with a 13 V-J model.

There were TCR beta CDR3 regions amplified from RNA transcripts. The TCR CDR3 was amplified in a first-round RT-PCR using the HTBI primer set. One entry per CDR3 protein results from TCRdb running MiXCR on the multiplex PCR reads. This table holds 550,000 to 700,000 distinct CDR3 sequences, just over 45% found once. Orbital computed tomography, thyroid ultrasound, serum thyroxine and TRAb, and clinical symptoms together informed the diagnoses. Of note for this clonotype: As yet, its antigen is unknown.

Looked up from germline, CDR1 is SGHAT and CDR2 is FQDESV (reference sequence). V was pared by 7 bases and J by 0 bases, with 19 bases between. The CDR3 consists of 16 residues. The sequenced material came from peripheral blood or thyroid tissue (not recorded which). V is TRBV11-1 and J is TRBJ2-7, with D maybe TRBD1 (5 bases). The source of this sequence is an adult woman with Graves' disease, either hyperthyroidism or ophthalmopathy (not recorded which). The CDR3 DNA reads as TGTGCCAGCATCCCATTGCCTGCAGGGAACTCCTACGAGCAGTACTTC. Protein: CASIPLPAGNSYEQYF.